The clone carrying this T cell receptor (beta chain) was counted between two and nine times. These data come from a study of blood T cell repertoires in COVID-19. Study-wide context: T cells, B-cell-depleted T cells, or PBMCs provided the cDNA or gDNA that served as material.

How the authors handled the data: Scientists estimated how many nucleated cells there were by amplifying reference gene primers. Method: immunoSEQ multiplex PCR; TCRdb's copy keeps in-frame clones and lacks some. From that table come the V and J calls and clone size; the DNA was used to work out D and trimming. The top ten clones hold less than 7.5% of a sample with approximately 75,000 clones, less than 90% of them seen once. Material: peripheral blood. This sequence was found in a man older than 75 with COVID-19, enrolled during active disease.

The CDR3 protein is CASRWTGSEAGYTF. The CDR3 DNA follows: TGTGCCAGCAGGTGGACAGGGTCTGAGGCTGGCTACACCTTC. The rearrangement links TRBV6-6 to TRBJ1-2, with 8 positions matching TRBD1. With 6 bases clipped from V and 7 bases from J, the junction kept 10 bases outside the gene matches. Looked up from germline, CDR1 is MNHNY and CDR2 is SVGAGI (reference sequence). The CDR3 covers 14 residues.